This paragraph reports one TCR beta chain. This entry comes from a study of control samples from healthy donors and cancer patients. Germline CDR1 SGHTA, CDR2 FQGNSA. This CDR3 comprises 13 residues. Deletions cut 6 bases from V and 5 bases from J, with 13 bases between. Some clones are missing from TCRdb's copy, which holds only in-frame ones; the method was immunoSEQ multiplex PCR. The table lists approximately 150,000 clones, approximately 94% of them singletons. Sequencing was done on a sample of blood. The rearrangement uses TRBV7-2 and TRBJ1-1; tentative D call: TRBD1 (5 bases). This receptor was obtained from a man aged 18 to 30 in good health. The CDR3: CASRRGPYTEAFF. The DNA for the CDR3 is TGTGCCAGCAGACGGGGCCCATATACTGAAGCTTTCTTT.